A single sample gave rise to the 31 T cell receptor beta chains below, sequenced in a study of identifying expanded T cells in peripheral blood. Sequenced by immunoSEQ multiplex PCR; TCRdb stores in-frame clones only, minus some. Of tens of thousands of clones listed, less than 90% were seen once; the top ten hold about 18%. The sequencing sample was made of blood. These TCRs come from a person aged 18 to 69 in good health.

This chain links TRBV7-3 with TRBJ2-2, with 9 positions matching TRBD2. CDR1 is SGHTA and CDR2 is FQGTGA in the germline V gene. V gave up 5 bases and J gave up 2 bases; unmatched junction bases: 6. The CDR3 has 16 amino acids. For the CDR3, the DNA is TGTGCCAGCAGCGCGGCTAGCGGGATAAACACCGGGGAGCTGTTTTTT. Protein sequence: CASSAASGINTGELFF.

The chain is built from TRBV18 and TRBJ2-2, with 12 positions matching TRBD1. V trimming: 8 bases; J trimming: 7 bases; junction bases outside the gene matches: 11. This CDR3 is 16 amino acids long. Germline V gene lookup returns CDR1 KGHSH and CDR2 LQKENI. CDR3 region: CASHPPGQGAGGELFF. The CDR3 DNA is TGTGCCAGCCACCCACCGGGACAGGGGGCCGGCGGGGAGCTGTTTTTT. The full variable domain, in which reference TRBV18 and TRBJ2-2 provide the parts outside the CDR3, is NAGVMQNPRHLVRRRGQEARLRCSPMKGHSHVYWYRQLPEEGLKFMVYLQKENIIDESGMPKERFSAEFPKEGPSILRIQQVVRGDSAAYFCASHPPGQGAGGELFFGEGSRLTVL.

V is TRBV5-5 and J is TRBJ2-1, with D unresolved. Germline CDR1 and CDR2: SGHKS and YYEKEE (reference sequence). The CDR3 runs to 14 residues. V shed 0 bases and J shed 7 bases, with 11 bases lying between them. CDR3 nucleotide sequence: TGTGCCAGCAGCTTGGCTGTGAGTGTAAATGAGCAGTTCTTC. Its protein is CASSLAVSVNEQFF.

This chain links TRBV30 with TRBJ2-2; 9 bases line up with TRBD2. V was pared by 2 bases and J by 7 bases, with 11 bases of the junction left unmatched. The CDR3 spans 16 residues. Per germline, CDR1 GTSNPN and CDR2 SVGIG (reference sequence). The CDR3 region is CAWSSRVAGAGGELFF. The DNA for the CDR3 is TGTGCCTGGAGTTCCAGAGTAGCGGGAGCGGGCGGGGAGCTGTTTTTT. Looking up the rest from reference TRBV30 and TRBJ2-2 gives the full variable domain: SQTIHQWPATLVQPVGSPLSLECTVEGTSNPNLYWYRQAAGRGLQLLFYSVGIGQISSEVPQNLSASRPQDRQFILSSKKLLLSDSGFYLCAWSSRVAGAGGELFFGEGSRLTVL.

The CDR3 loop is CASSLVPNYEQYF. Here the CDR3 DNA reads TGTGCCAGCAGCTTAGTTCCTAACTACGAGCAGTACTTC. This chain uses TRBV7-2 with TRBJ2-7, with D hard to call. The length of the CDR3 is 13 residues. Deletions cut 1 base from V and 3 bases from J, with 7 bases between. Germline assignment: CDR1 SGHTA and CDR2 FQGNSA.

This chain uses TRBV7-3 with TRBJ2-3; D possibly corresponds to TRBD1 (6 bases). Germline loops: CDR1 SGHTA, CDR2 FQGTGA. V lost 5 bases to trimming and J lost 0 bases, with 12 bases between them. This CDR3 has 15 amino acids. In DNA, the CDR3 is TGTGCCAGCAGCCGCGACGGACAGAGCACAGATACGCAGTATTTT. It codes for CASSRDGQSTDTQYF.

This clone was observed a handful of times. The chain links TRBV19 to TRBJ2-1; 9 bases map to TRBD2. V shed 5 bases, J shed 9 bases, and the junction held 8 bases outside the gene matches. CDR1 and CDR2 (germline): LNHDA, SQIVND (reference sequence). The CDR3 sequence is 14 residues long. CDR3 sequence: CASSLAGNSGEQFF. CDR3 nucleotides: TGTGCCAGTAGTCTAGCGGGAAATAGCGGTGAGCAGTTCTTC.

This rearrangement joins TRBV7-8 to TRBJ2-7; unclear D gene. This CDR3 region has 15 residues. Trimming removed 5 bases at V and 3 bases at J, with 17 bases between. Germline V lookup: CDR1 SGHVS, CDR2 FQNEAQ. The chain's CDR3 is CASSGRRSVNYEQYF. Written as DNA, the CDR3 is TGTGCCAGCAGCGGACGTAGAAGCGTAAACTACGAGCAGTACTTC. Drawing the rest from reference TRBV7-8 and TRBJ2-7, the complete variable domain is GAGVSQSPRYKVAKRGQDVALRCDPISGHVSLFWYQQALGQGPEFLTYFQNEAQLDKSGLPSDRFFAERPEGSVSTLKIQRTQQEDSAVYLCASSGRRSVNYEQYFGPGTRLTVT.

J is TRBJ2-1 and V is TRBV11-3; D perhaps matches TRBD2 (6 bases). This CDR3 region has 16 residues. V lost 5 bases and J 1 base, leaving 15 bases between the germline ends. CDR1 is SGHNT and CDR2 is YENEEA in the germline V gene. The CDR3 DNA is TGTGCCAGCAGCCCAGAGGGGACTGGGTCCTACAATGAGCAGTTCTTC. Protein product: CASSPEGTGSYNEQFF.

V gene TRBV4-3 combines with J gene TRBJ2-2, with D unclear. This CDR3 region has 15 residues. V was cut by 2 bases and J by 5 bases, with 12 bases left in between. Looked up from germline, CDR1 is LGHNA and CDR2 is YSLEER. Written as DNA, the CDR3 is TGCGCCAGCAGCCAAACCGGCGACCTAACCGGGGAGCTGTTTTTT. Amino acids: CASSQTGDLTGELFF.

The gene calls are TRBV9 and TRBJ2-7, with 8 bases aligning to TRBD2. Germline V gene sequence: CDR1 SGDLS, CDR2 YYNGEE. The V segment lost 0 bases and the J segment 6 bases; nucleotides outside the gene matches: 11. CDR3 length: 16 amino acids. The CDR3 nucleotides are TGTGCCAGCAGCGTAGCTGCAACTAGCGGTTCTCGCGAGCAGTACTTC. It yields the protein CASSVAATSGSREQYF.

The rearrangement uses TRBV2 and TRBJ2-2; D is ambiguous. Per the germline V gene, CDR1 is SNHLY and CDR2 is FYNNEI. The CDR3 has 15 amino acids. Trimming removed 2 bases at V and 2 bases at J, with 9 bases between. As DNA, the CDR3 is TGTGCCAGCAGTGAACGGGCAGATAACACCGGGGAGCTGTTTTTT. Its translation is CASSERADNTGELFF.

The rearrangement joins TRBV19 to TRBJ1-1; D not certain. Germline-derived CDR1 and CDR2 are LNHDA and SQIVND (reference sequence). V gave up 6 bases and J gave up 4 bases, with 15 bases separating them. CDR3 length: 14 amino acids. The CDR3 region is CASRTTRVSTEAFF. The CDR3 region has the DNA TGTGCCAGTAGGACGACTAGGGTAAGCACTGAAGCTTTCTTT.

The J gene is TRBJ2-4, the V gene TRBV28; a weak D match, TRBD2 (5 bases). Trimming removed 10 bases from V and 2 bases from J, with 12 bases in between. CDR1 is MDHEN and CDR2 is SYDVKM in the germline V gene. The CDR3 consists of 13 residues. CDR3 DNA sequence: TGTGCCACCCGGGGAGAAACCAAAAACATTCAGTACTTC. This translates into CATRGETKNIQYF.

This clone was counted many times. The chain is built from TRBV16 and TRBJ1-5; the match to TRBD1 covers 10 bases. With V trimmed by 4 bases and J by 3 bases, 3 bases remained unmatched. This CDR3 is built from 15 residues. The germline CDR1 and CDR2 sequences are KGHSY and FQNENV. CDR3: CASSPGTGVNQPQHF. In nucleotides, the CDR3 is TGTGCCAGCAGCCCCGGGACAGGGGTCAATCAGCCCCAGCATTTT.

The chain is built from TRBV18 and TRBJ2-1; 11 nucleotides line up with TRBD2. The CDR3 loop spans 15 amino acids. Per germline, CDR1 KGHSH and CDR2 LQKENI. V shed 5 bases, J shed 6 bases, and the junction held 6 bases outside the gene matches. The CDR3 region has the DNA TGTGCCAGCTCATCACTAGCGGGAGCAGTCAATGAGCAGTTCTTC. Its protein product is CASSSLAGAVNEQFF.

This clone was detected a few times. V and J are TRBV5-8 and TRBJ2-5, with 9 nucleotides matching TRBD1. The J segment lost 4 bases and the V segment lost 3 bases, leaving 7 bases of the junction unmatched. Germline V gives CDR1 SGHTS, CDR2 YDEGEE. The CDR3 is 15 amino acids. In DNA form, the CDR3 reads TGTGCCAGCAGCTCTGGGACAGGGTATCGAGAGACCCAGTACTTC. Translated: CASSSGTGYRETQYF.

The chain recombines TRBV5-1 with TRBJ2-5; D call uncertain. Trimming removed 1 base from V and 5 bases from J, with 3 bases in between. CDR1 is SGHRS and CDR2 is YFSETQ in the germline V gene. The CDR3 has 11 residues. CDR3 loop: CASSLSETQYF. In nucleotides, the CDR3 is TGCGCCAGCAGCTTGAGTGAGACCCAGTACTTC. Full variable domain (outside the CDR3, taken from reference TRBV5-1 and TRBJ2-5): KAGVTQTPRYLIKTRGQQVTLSCSPISGHRSVSWYQQTPGQGLQFLFEYFSETQRNKGNFPGRFSGRQFSNSRSEMNVSTLELGDSALYLCASSLSETQYFGPGTRLLVL.

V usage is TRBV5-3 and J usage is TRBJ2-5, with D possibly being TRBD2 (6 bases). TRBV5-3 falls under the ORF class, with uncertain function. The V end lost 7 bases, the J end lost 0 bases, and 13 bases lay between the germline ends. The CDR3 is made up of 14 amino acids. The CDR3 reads CARFGGIDQETQYF. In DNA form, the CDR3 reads TGTGCCAGATTCGGAGGGATTGACCAAGAGACCCAGTACTTC.

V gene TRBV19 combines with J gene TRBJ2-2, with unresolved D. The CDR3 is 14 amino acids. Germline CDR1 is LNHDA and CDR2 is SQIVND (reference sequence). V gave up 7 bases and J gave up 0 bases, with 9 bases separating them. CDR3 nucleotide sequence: TGTGCCAGTAACCCGATCACGAACACCGGGGAGCTGTTTTTT. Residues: CASNPITNTGELFF.

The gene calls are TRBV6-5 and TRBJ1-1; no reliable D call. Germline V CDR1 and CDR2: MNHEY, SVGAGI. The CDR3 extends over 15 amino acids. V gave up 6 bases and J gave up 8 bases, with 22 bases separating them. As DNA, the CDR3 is TGTGCCAGCAGCCCCCCGGCCAACTCGGAACTAGAAGCTTTCTTT. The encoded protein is CASSPPANSELEAFF.

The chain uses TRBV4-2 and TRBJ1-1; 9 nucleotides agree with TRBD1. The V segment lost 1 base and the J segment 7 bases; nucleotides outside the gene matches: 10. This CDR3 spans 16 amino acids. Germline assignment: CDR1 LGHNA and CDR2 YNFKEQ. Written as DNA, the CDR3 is TGTGCCAGCAGCCAAGCCGGGACAGGGAGAGAGTATGAAGCTTTCTTT. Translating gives CASSQAGTGREYEAFF.

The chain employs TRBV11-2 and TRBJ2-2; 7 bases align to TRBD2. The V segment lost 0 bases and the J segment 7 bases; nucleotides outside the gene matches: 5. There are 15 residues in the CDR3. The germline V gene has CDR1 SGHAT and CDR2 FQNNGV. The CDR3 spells CASSLDWGGSGELFF. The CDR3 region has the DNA TGTGCCAGCAGCTTAGATTGGGGGGGAAGCGGGGAGCTGTTTTTT.

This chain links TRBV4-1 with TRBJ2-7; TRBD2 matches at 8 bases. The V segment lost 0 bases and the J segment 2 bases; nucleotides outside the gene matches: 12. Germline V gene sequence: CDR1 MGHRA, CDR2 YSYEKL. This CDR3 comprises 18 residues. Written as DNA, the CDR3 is TGCGCCAGCAGCCAAGAAGCCCCCCGGACTAGCAGAACCTACGAGCAGTACTTC. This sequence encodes CASSQEAPRTSRTYEQYF.

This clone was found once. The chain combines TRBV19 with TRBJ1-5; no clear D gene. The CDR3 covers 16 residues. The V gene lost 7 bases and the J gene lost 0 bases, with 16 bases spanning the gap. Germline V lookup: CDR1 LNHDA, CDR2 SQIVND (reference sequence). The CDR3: CASTVRGLYSNQPQHF. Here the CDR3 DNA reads TGTGCCAGTACCGTGCGCGGCCTTTATAGCAATCAGCCCCAGCATTTT.

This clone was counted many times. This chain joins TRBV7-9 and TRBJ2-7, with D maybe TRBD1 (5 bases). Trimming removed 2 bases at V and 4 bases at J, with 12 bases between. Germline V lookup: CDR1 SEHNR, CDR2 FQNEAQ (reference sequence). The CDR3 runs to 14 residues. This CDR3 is CASSLQGADYEQYF. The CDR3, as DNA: TGTGCCAGCAGCTTACAAGGGGCGGATTACGAGCAGTACTTC.

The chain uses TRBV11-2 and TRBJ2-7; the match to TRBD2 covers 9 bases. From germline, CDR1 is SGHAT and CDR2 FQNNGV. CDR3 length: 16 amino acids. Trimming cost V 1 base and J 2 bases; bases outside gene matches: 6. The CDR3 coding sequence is TGTGCCAGCAGCTTAGCGTCGCTAGCGGGAACCTACGAGCAGTACTTC. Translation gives CASSLASLAGTYEQYF.

CDR3 loop: CASSLQDRVIYEQYF. CDR3 nucleotide sequence: TGTGCCAGCAGTTTACAGGATCGGGTTATCTACGAGCAGTACTTC. V is TRBV28 and J is TRBJ2-7; D is unclear. The CDR3 has 15 amino acids. Germline CDR1 is MDHEN and CDR2 is SYDVKM. V dropped 2 bases and J dropped 3 bases, with 14 bases sitting between them. Filled out from reference TRBV28 and TRBJ2-7, the complete variable domain reads DVKVTQSSRYLVKRTGEKVFLECVQDMDHENMFWYRQDPGLGLRLIYFSYDVKMKEKGDIPEGYSVSREKKERFSLILESASTNQTSMYLCASSLQDRVIYEQYFGPGTRLTVT.

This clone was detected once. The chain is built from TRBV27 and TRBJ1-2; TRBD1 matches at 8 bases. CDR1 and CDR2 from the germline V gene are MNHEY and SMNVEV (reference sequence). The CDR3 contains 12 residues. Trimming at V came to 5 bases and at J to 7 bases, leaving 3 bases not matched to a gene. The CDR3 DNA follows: TGTGCCAGCAGTGCGACAGGGGTTGGCTACACCTTC. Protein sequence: CASSATGVGYTF.

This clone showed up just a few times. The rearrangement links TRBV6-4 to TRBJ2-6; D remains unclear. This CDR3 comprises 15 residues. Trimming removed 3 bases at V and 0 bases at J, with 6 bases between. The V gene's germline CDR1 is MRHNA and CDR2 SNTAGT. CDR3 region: CASSEASSGANVLTF. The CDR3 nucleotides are TGTGCCAGCAGTGAAGCCAGCTCTGGGGCCAACGTCCTGACTTTC.

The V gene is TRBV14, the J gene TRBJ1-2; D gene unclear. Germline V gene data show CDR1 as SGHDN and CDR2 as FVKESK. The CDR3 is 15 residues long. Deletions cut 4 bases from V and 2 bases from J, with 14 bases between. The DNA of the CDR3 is TGTGCCAGCAGCCCCCTGGACGGCAGGAACTATGGCTACACCTTC. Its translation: CASSPLDGRNYGYTF.